Presented here are 9 T cell receptor beta chains from one specimen sequenced in a study of shared clonotypes between healthy human individuals. The table came from immunoSEQ multiplex PCR; TCRdb's copy has only in-frame clones and leaves some out. The table includes hundreds of thousands of clones, 92% detected once. Positive CCR7 selection of CD45RO-negative cells yielded the naive CD8 cells, and terminally differentiated effector memory CD45RA+ cells were excluded. Sample: naive CD8+ T cells sorted from blood. Receptors originate from a man aged 30 to 39 in good health.

This clone was seen a single time. The chain links TRBV7-8 to TRBJ2-7; D may correspond to TRBD1 or TRBD2 (5 bases each). Between the trimmed V and J ends, which lost 5 bases and 2 bases, there was a span of 16 bases. The CDR3 has 15 amino acids. CDR1 and CDR2 (germline): SGHVS, FQNEAQ. CDR3 sequence (DNA): TGTGCCAGCAGCGGTGGGACCCAGCCCCCCTACGAGCAGTACTTC. Translating it yields CASSGGTQPPYEQYF.

The rearrangement uses TRBV4-1 and TRBJ2-2, with D perhaps TRBD1 (5 bases). V lost 2 bases to trimming and J lost 7 bases, with 17 bases between them. Germline V gene sequence: CDR1 MGHRA, CDR2 YSYEKL. The CDR3 extends over 16 amino acids. CDR3 coding DNA: TGCGCCAGCAGCCAACTGACAGTAAGCTCCGTCGGGGAGCTGTTTTTT. It codes for CASSQLTVSSVGELFF.

The chain uses TRBV6-1 and TRBJ2-7; 11 bases agree with TRBD1. The CDR3 runs to 16 residues. V lost 4 bases, J lost 2 bases, and 7 bases stayed unmatched. Germline CDR1 and CDR2: MNHNS and SASEGT. CDR3 sequence: CASSATGTGGPYEQYF. The CDR3 bases are TGTGCCAGCAGTGCCACCGGGACAGGGGGGCCCTACGAGCAGTACTTC.

The rearrangement uses TRBV7-9 and TRBJ2-1; TRBD2 aligns across 10 bases. The length of the CDR3 is 16 residues. V lost 1 base to trimming and J lost 7 bases; unmatched junction nucleotides: 7. Germline CDR1 is SEHNR and CDR2 is FQNEAQ (reference sequence). In DNA form, the CDR3 reads TGTGCCAGCAGCTTAGAACGACTAGCGGGTAAGAATGAGCAGTTCTTC. This gives the protein CASSLERLAGKNEQFF.

The V gene is TRBV6-1, the J gene TRBJ2-7; TRBD2 aligns across 13 bases. The germline CDR1 and CDR2 sequences are MNHNS and SASEGT. With V trimmed by 5 bases and J by 4 bases, 5 bases remained unmatched. The CDR3 is 15 amino acids. For the CDR3, the DNA is TGTGCCAGCAGTTCCGGACTAGCGGGAGCATACGAGCAGTACTTC. This codes for CASSSGLAGAYEQYF.

The chain recombines TRBV4-1 with TRBJ2-4; either TRBD1 or TRBD2 may supply D (5 bases each). The CDR3 sequence is 13 residues long. Trimming took 1 base from V and 9 from J, leaving 10 bases between them. Germline-derived CDR1 and CDR2 are MGHRA and YSYEKL. The CDR3, as DNA: TGCGCCAGCAGCCAAGGCCCAGGGACCATTCAGTACTTC. This translates into CASSQGPGTIQYF.

The gene calls are TRBV28 and TRBJ1-1; D not certain. Germline CDR1 reads MDHEN; CDR2 reads SYDVKM. CDR3 length equals 18 residues. V dropped 4 bases and J dropped 0 bases, with 21 bases sitting between them. CDR3 sequence: CASSSPPGISLMNTEAFF. The DNA of the CDR3 is TGTGCCAGCAGTTCCCCCCCCGGGATATCACTAATGAACACTGAAGCTTTCTTT.

This chain joins TRBV25-1 and TRBJ2-7; possibly TRBD1 for D (5 bases). Germline V CDR1 and CDR2: MGHDK, SYGVNS. This CDR3 has 12 residues. V was pared by 2 bases and J by 3 bases, with 5 bases between. Written as DNA, the CDR3 is TGTGCCAGCAGTGAACAGGGCTACGAGCAGTACTTC. The encoded protein is CASSEQGYEQYF.

The V and J genes are TRBV10-3 and TRBJ2-7; 10 positions match TRBD1. CDR3 length equals 15 residues. Per germline, CDR1 ENHRY and CDR2 SYGVKD. V lost 0 bases and J lost 7; bases outside the gene matches: 6. The CDR3 loop reads CAISESGTGVGEQYF. CDR3 coding DNA: TGTGCCATCAGTGAGTCGGGGACAGGGGTGGGAGAGCAGTACTTC.